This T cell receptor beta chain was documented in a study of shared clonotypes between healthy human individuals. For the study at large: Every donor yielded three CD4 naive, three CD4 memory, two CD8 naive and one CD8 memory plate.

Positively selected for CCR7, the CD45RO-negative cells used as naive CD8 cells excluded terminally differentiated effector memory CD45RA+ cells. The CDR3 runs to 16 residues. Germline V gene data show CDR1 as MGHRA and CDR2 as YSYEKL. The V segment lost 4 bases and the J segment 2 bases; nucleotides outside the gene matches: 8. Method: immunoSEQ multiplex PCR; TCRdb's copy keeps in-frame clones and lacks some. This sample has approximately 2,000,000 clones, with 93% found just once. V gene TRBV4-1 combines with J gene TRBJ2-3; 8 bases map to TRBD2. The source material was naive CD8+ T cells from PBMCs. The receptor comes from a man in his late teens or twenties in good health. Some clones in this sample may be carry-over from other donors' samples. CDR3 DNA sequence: TGCGCCAGCAGCCCACCGGGGGGGGCGGCCACAGATACGCAGTATTTT. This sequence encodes CASSPPGGAATDTQYF.